The 2 T cell receptor beta chains presented below share a single source sample, sequenced in a study of T cell responses to AZD1222 COVID-19 vaccine. TCRdb's copy holds only in-frame clones and misses some; the assay was immunoSEQ multiplex PCR. This table has more than 110,000 clones, approximately 90% appearing once. The specimen was peripheral blood, collected on day 0 of AZD1222 vaccination. Every receptor here comes from an adult in good health.

This clone has a handful of counts. The chain joins TRBV6-5 to TRBJ2-3; no clear D. The CDR3 extends over 12 amino acids. The germline V and J ends were trimmed by 4 bases and 4 bases, with 6 bases remaining between them. Germline values: CDR1 MNHEY, CDR2 SVGAGI. CDR3 nucleotide sequence: TGTGCCAGCAGTTCGACCCCAGATACGCAGTATTTT. Translating it yields CASSSTPDTQYF.

This chain joins TRBV6-5 and TRBJ1-4, with D perhaps TRBD1 (5 bases). The germline V gene has CDR1 MNHEY and CDR2 SVGAGI. There are 14 residues in the CDR3. The V end lost 5 bases, the J end lost 0 bases, and 7 bases lay between the germline ends. CDR3 sequence reads: CASSPGATNEKLFF. As DNA, the CDR3 is TGTGCCAGCAGTCCGGGGGCAACTAATGAAAAACTGTTTTTT.